This entry concerns a single T cell receptor beta chain. The antigen is undetermined. V was clipped by 5 bases and J by 7 bases, with 13 bases between them. This CDR3 has 13 residues. From germline, CDR1 is SGHTA and CDR2 FQGTGA. Sequencing was preceded by expansion of antigen-specific CD4+ T cells with viral peptide pools in the ViraFEST assay. CD4+ T cells were isolated after less than 12 days of culture. SARS-CoV-2 infection was confirmed by PCR in the person between March and December 2020. Cultures used more than 1.5 million PBMC per well, 9.5 to 10 IU/ml IL-2 and around 9.8 ug/ml peptides. The method was immunoSEQ multiplex PCR; TCRdb's version includes in-frame clones alone and lacks a portion of them. The data contain under 25,000 clones, around 74% of them singletons. The sample belongs to a study of vaccination effects on CD4 cells after COVID-19. In the study overall: Sampling of a couple of convalescent patients took place 16 days and one week prior to vaccination.

This sequence was found in a human donor who had a prior SARS-CoV-2 infection. The input for sequencing was CD4+ T cells from PBMCs cultured with SARS-CoV-2 spike peptides, taken before COVID-19 vaccination. The chain uses TRBV7-3 and TRBJ2-3; weak D call: TRBD1 (5 bases). CDR3 region: CASSPPGHYTQYF. The CDR3 coding sequence is TGTGCCAGCAGCCCCCCTGGACACTATACGCAGTATTTT. The whole variable domain, remainder taken from reference TRBV7-3 and TRBJ2-3, is GAGVSQTPSNKVTEKGKYVELRCDPISGHTALYWYRQSLGQGPEFLIYFQGTGAADDSGLPNDRFFAVRPEGSVSTLKIQRTERGDSAVYLCASSPPGHYTQYFGPGTRLTVL.